This entry lists 27 T cell receptor beta chains sequenced from one sample in a study of blood T cells in healthy people across ages. The authors ran a second PCR of 7 to 11 cycles using a sample-barcoded 5' primer and a J-beta primer mix. One entry per CDR3 protein results from TCRdb running MiXCR on the 5' RACE reads. The sample consists of 650,000 to 1,000,000 distinct CDR3 sequences, around 36% of them appearing once. Sequencing was done on a sample of blood. Receptor source: a man aged 18 to 30 in good health.

As regards this clonotype: Possible read error: a much larger clone is one base away. The V and J genes are TRBV4-3 and TRBJ2-3, with D uncertain. Germline CDR1 and CDR2: LGHNA and YSLEER. CDR3 length equals 15 residues. CDR3 region: CVSSQNRLTTDTQYF. Here the CDR3 DNA reads TGCGTCAGCAGCCAAAATCGGTTAACAACGGATACGCAGTATTTT.

In DNA, the CDR3 is TGTGCCAGCAGTTTAAGTCCCGGTGGGGATACGCAGTATTTT. Its protein product is CASSLSPGGDTQYF. The chain uses TRBV12-3 or TRBV12-4 and TRBJ2-3; D not resolved. There are 14 residues in the CDR3. Trimming took 2 bases from V and 6 from J, leaving 12 bases between them.

This clonotype was observed many times. The chain has TRBV7-2 and TRBJ2-3, with D possibly TRBD2 on 5 matching bases. The V end lost 1 base, the J end lost 1 base, and 6 bases lay between the germline ends. The CDR3 sequence is 14 residues long. Germline V lookup: CDR1 SGHTA, CDR2 FQGNSA. The CDR3 sequence: CASSLEEGTDTQYF. The CDR3 region has the DNA TGTGCCAGCAGCTTAGAGGAGGGCACAGATACGCAGTATTTT.

This clonotype was counted many times. The V and J genes are TRBV12-3 or TRBV12-4 and TRBJ2-7; D is tentatively TRBD1 or TRBD2 (6 bases each). CDR3 length: 14 residues. Trimming shortened V by 6 bases and J by 3 bases, and 15 bases separated the two germline ends. The CDR3 nucleotides read TGTGCCAGCAGCCGGGTAGGGGGGAACTACGAGCAGTACTTC. This sequence encodes CASSRVGGNYEQYF.

The genes are TRBV2 and TRBJ2-3; tentatively, D is TRBD1 (5 bases). The CDR3 totals 15 residues. CDR1 and CDR2 from the germline V gene are SNHLY and FYNNEI. Trimming removed 2 bases from V and 4 bases from J, with 13 bases in between. The CDR3 loop reads CASSEYGTGSDTQYF. For the CDR3, the DNA is TGTGCCAGCAGTGAATACGGAACAGGCTCAGATACGCAGTATTTT.

This clonotype was detected only a few times. The genes are TRBV6-1 and TRBJ1-2; 8 bases line up with TRBD1. Germline V lookup: CDR1 MNHNS, CDR2 SASEGT. The CDR3 totals 15 residues. Losses at the gene ends were 3 bases for V and 4 bases for J; bases not matched to a gene: 7. CDR3 in DNA: TGTGCCAGCAGTGAGACGACAGGGGCCTCCTATGGCTACACCTTC. This gives the protein CASSETTGASYGYTF.

To note about this clonotype: Compared with germline, one end of the junction differs, possibly owing to a read error. J is TRBJ2-5 and V is TRBV6-2 or TRBV6-3, with 8 nucleotides matching TRBD1. This CDR3 spans 15 amino acids. Germline-derived CDR1 and CDR2 are MNHEY and SVGEGT. CDR3 sequence reads: CPSSQGARDQETQYF. The CDR3 DNA follows: TGTCCCAGCAGCCAGGGGGCGAGGGACCAAGAGACCCAGTACTTC.

This clonotype has only a few counts. The genes are TRBV6-6 and TRBJ2-7, with D maybe TRBD2 (5 bases). The V and J ends lost 3 bases and 0 bases respectively, with 12 bases between them. Germline loops: CDR1 MNHNY, CDR2 SVGAGI (reference sequence). The CDR3 contains 15 residues. CDR3 residues: CASSYRGPSSYEQYF. As DNA, the CDR3 is TGTGCCAGCAGTTATCGAGGGCCTAGCTCCTACGAGCAGTACTTC.

In regard to this clonotype: Being one base from a much bigger clone, this may be a read error. This chain links TRBV5-1 with TRBJ1-2; D gene uncertain. This CDR3 has 13 amino acids. The V end lost 4 bases, the J end lost 4 bases, and 11 bases lay between the germline ends. Germline V gene sequence: CDR1 SGHRS, CDR2 YFSETQ. CDR3 DNA: TGCGCCAGCAGCGGCGGCACCACCTATGGCTACACCTTC. The encoded protein is CASSGGTTYGYTF.

Notes on this clonotype: Being one base from a much bigger clone, this may be a read error. The chain recombines TRBV5-1 with TRBJ1-2; 7 bases match TRBD1. Germline V gene lookup returns CDR1 SGHRS and CDR2 YFSETQ. The CDR3 loop spans 14 amino acids. CDR3 amino acids: CASSAGTANYGHTF. As DNA, the CDR3 is TGCGCCAGCAGCGCCGGGACAGCTAACTATGGCCACACCTTC.

The chain links TRBV7-9 to TRBJ2-6; 8 positions agree with TRBD1. V dropped 5 bases and J dropped 2; count of bases not matched to a gene: 8. This CDR3 region has 17 residues. Per germline, CDR1 SEHNR and CDR2 FQNEAQ (reference sequence). The CDR3 loop is CASSLGQGATGANVLTF. The CDR3 bases are TGTGCCAGCAGCCTCGGACAGGGAGCTACTGGGGCCAACGTCCTGACTTTC.

This clonotype has more than one count but fewer than ten. The chain employs TRBV2 and TRBJ1-6; a weak D match, TRBD1 (5 bases). This CDR3 has 13 residues. Trimming removed 8 bases from V and 7 bases from J, with 12 bases in between. The germline V gene encodes CDR1 SNHLY and CDR2 FYNNEI. CDR3 nucleotides: TGTGCCAGCCGTGGGACGCGCAATTCACCCCTCCACTTT. Protein sequence: CASRGTRNSPLHF. Variable domain in full (rest from reference TRBV2 and TRBJ1-6): EPEVTQTPSHQVTQMGQEVILRCVPISNHLYFYWYRQILGQKVEFLVSFYNNEISEKSEIFDDQFSVERPDGSNFTLKIRSTKLEDSAMYFCASRGTRNSPLHFGNGTRLTVT.

The gene calls are TRBV20-1 and TRBJ2-7; 12 bases fit TRBD2. TRBJ2-5 matches the DNA end more closely, so the J call is doubtful. CDR1 and CDR2 from the germline V gene are DFQATT and SNEGSKA (reference sequence). The CDR3 runs to 13 residues. DNA for the CDR3: TGCAGTGCAGAGCCGACTAGCGGGGGGACCCAGTACTTC. This codes for CSAEPTSGGTQYF.

This chain joins TRBV11-1 and TRBJ1-2; 7 nucleotides agree with TRBD1. Germline V CDR1 and CDR2: SGHAT, FQDESV (reference sequence). The V and J ends lost 3 bases and 7 bases, in that order; junction bases with no gene match: 8. The CDR3 is 14 amino acids. The CDR3 nucleotides read TGTGCCAGCAGCTTGCAACAGGGGATCTCTGGCTACACCTTC. Translating it yields CASSLQQGISGYTF. Supplemented by reference TRBV11-1 and TRBJ1-2, the full variable domain reads EAEVAQSPRYKITEKSQAVAFWCDPISGHATLYWYRQILGQGPELLVQFQDESVVDDSQLPKDRFSAERLKGVDSTLKIQPAELGDSAMYLCASSLQQGISGYTFGSGTRLTVV.

In DNA form, the CDR3 reads TGTGCCAGCAGCTCGAACTCCGGACTAGCGGGGACCAATGAGCAGTTCTTC. It codes for CASSSNSGLAGTNEQFF. The chain couples TRBV11-2 to TRBJ2-1; 12 bases align to TRBD2. In germline, CDR1 is SGHAT, CDR2 FQNNGV. This CDR3 has 17 residues. Trimming cost V 4 bases and J 6 bases; bases outside gene matches: 10.

This clonotype was seen a handful of times. The J gene is TRBJ2-5, the V gene TRBV10-3; TRBD1 matches 10 bases. The V gene end was trimmed by 6 bases and the J gene end by 4 bases; junction bases not matched to a gene: 17. Per germline, CDR1 ENHRY and CDR2 SYGVKD. This CDR3 spans 18 amino acids. CDR3 sequence: CAIRGGTGAGKPSETQYF. The DNA of the CDR3 is TGTGCCATCAGGGGAGGGACAGGGGCAGGCAAACCCTCAGAGACCCAGTACTTC.

J is TRBJ2-1 and V is TRBV5-1; D possibly corresponds to TRBD2 (6 bases). TRBJ2-7 explains the end of the DNA better; the J call may be wrong. This CDR3 has 16 residues. CDR1 and CDR2 (germline): SGHRS, YFSETQ. The CDR3 loop reads CASSLGPGTSYNEQYF. The CDR3 DNA is TGCGCCAGCAGCCTTGGCCCCGGGACTTCCTACAATGAGCAGTACTTC.

The chain employs TRBV5-1 and TRBJ2-1, with 7 bases that match TRBD2. Trimming cost V 5 bases and J 7 bases; bases outside gene matches: 15. The CDR3 covers 16 residues. The germline V gene encodes CDR1 SGHRS and CDR2 YFSETQ. CDR3 coding DNA: TGCGCCAGCAGTTTTGGAACCGGGACGGGGGGTAATGAGCAGTTCTTC. This codes for CASSFGTGTGGNEQFF. Based on the CDR3 plus reference TRBV5-1 and TRBJ2-1, the full variable domain is KAGVTQTPRYLIKTRGQQVTLSCSPISGHRSVSWYQQTPGQGLQFLFEYFSETQRNKGNFPGRFSGRQFSNSRSEMNVSTLELGDSALYLCASSFGTGTGGNEQFFGPGTRLTVL.

This clonotype was recorded at least ten times. The chain links TRBV10-3 to TRBJ2-5; D remains ambiguous. The V gene's germline CDR1 is ENHRY and CDR2 SYGVKD. V gave up 6 bases and J gave up 1 base, with 9 bases separating them. CDR3 length: 13 residues. CDR3: CAISYSPQETQYF. The CDR3 DNA reads as TGTGCCATCAGCTATTCTCCCCAAGAGACCCAGTACTTC.

V is TRBV15 and J is TRBJ2-3, with D unclear. The CDR3 has 15 amino acids. Germline V gives CDR1 LNHNV, CDR2 YYDKDF (reference sequence). The V gene lost 0 bases and the J gene lost 2 bases, with 9 bases spanning the gap. As DNA, the CDR3 is TGTGCCACCAGCAGAGAGGGCGGCACCACAGATACGCAGTATTTT. Translating it yields CATSREGGTTDTQYF.

The genes are TRBV7-2 and TRBJ1-3; 8 bases fit TRBD1. V trimming: 5 bases; J trimming: 0 bases; junction bases outside the gene matches: 9. The CDR3 length is 17 residues. In germline, CDR1 is SGHTA, CDR2 FQGNSA. This CDR3 is CASSQGTGYFSGNTIYF. The CDR3 DNA follows: TGTGCCAGCAGCCAAGGGACAGGATACTTCTCTGGAAACACCATATATTTT.

The genes are TRBV7-2 and TRBJ2-7, with D tentatively TRBD2 (5 bases). The CDR3 runs 15 residues. Germline V gene lookup returns CDR1 SGHTA and CDR2 FQGNSA. Trimming shortened V by 5 bases and J by 0 bases, and 14 bases separated the two germline ends. The CDR3 here is CASSKAGPVSYEQYF. CDR3 nucleotides: TGTGCCAGCAGCAAGGCGGGTCCCGTCTCCTACGAGCAGTACTTC.

For this clonotype: Germline is not matched at one junction end, which may reflect a read error. The chain links TRBV6-2 or TRBV6-3 to TRBJ1-1, with D perhaps TRBD1 (6 bases). This CDR3 spans 13 amino acids. Germline V gene data show CDR1 as MNHEY and CDR2 as SVGEGT. The CDR3 here is CASSYLGATEAFF. The CDR3, as DNA: TGTGCCAGCAGCTACTTGGGGGCCACTGAAGCTTTCTTT.

This clonotype was counted between two and nine times. V is TRBV20-1 and J is TRBJ1-6; TRBD1 is a possible D gene (6 bases). V was shortened by 1 base and J by 6 bases, with 13 bases between the two germline ends. Looked up from germline, CDR1 is DFQATT and CDR2 is SNEGSKA (reference sequence). This CDR3 contains 15 residues. The CDR3 reads CSARVLRGTNSPLHF. The CDR3 nucleotides read TGCAGTGCTAGAGTCTTGAGGGGGACTAATTCACCCCTCCACTTT.

CDR3 sequence (DNA): TGTGCCAGCAGCTTAGCGTGGGCTAGCGGAGGCGAGCAGTACTTC. Translation gives CASSLAWASGGEQYF. This chain uses TRBV7-2 with TRBJ2-7, with 7 bases matching TRBD2. The V gene's germline CDR1 is SGHTA and CDR2 FQGNSA. This CDR3 region has 15 residues. J gave up 6 bases and V 0 bases, and 8 bases lay outside the gene matches. The variable domain in full, completed from reference TRBV7-2 and TRBJ2-7, reads GAGVSQSPSNKVTEKGKDVELRCDPISGHTALYWYRQSLGQGLEFLIYFQGNSAPDKSGLPSDRFSAERTGGSVSTLTIQRTQQEDSAVYLCASSLAWASGGEQYFGPGTRLTVT.

In its sample, this clonotype was seen many times. The chain recombines TRBV4-3 with TRBJ2-7; TRBD1 or TRBD2 may be the D gene (5 bases each). The CDR3 runs to 17 residues. Germline loops: CDR1 LGHNA, CDR2 YSLEER. Trimming shortened V by 0 bases and J by 0 bases, and 15 bases separated the two germline ends. This CDR3 reads CASSQDPPRGTSYEQYF. Here the CDR3 DNA reads TGCGCCAGCAGCCAAGATCCTCCTCGAGGGACCTCCTACGAGCAGTACTTC.

This clonotype was seen a few times. This chain uses TRBV10-3 with TRBJ1-2; D not certain. There are 13 residues in the CDR3. Deletions cut 3 bases from V and 6 bases from J, with 11 bases between. Germline V CDR1 and CDR2: ENHRY, SYGVKD. This CDR3 reads CAISEKPVDGYTF. CDR3 nucleotides: TGTGCCATCAGTGAAAAACCTGTGGATGGCTACACCTTC.